One and the same sample provided the 11 T cell receptor beta chains below, sequenced in a study of cytomegalovirus exposure and HLA in healthy donors. The PCR was carried out with 60 Vbeta primers and 13 Jbeta primers. Repertoires were generated with immunoSEQ multiplex PCR, while TCRdb's copy carries only in-frame clones and drops some. The data show around 110,000 clones, with 65% to 90% seen just once and 3% to 5% held by the top ten. Input material: PBMCs. Source of these receptors: a woman between 25 and 40 years old in good health and CMV-seronegative.

This chain links TRBV25-1 with TRBJ2-2; possible D gene TRBD1, 6 bases. The length of the CDR3 is 13 residues. Germline V lookup: CDR1 MGHDK, CDR2 SYGVNS. The V gene lost 4 bases and the J gene lost 3 bases, with 6 bases spanning the gap. CDR3 loop: CASSGQDTGELFF. In DNA form, the CDR3 reads TGTGCCAGCAGTGGACAGGACACCGGGGAGCTGTTTTTT.

The chain joins TRBV28 to TRBJ1-2; 8 positions match TRBD1. With V trimmed by 6 bases and J by 4 bases, 7 bases remained unmatched. This CDR3 comprises 14 residues. Germline CDR1 reads MDHEN; CDR2 reads SYDVKM. CDR3 loop: CASSDRDRLYGYTF. CDR3 nucleotide sequence: TGTGCCAGCAGCGACCGGGACAGGCTCTATGGCTACACCTTC.

J is TRBJ2-3 and V is TRBV11-2, with a weak D call TRBD2 (5 bases). V was shortened by 0 bases and J by 5 bases, with 9 bases between the two germline ends. CDR1 is SGHAT and CDR2 is FQNNGV in the germline V gene. The CDR3 has 14 residues. The CDR3, as DNA: TGTGCCAGCAGCTTAGAGGGCCGGGGAGATACGCAGTATTTT. Amino acid sequence: CASSLEGRGDTQYF. Complete variable domain (other parts from reference TRBV11-2 and TRBJ2-3): EAGVAQSPRYKIIEKRQSVAFWCNPISGHATLYWYQQILGQGPKLLIQFQNNGVVDDSQLPKDRFSAERLKGVDSTLKIQPAKLEDSAVYLCASSLEGRGDTQYFGPGTRLTVL.

As concerns this clone: Mismatch with germline at one junction end may stem from a read error. Here the CDR3 DNA reads TGTTCCAGCAGCCCTTACTTCAGCGGGCTCTCCTACGAGCAGTACTTC. Translation: CSSSPYFSGLSYEQYF. The chain recombines TRBV7-9 with TRBJ2-7; D may be TRBD2 (6 bases). CDR1 is SEHNR, CDR2 FQNEAQ, per germline (reference sequence). CDR3 size: 16 residues. Using reference TRBV7-9 and TRBJ2-7 for the parts outside the CDR3, the full variable domain is DTGVSQNPRHKITKRGQNVTFRCDPISEHNRLYWYRQTLGQGPEFLTYFQNEAQLEKSRLLSDRFSAERPKGSFSTLEIQRTEQGDSAMYLCSSSPYFSGLSYEQYFGPGTRLTVT.

V is TRBV5-1 and J is TRBJ2-4; 7 bases map to TRBD2. The germline V gene encodes CDR1 SGHRS and CDR2 YFSETQ. J was trimmed by 6 bases and V by 0 bases; bases with no gene match: 0. CDR3 length: 13 amino acids. Written as DNA, the CDR3 is TGCGCCAGCAGCTTGGCTAGCGGAAACATTCAGTACTTC. Encoded protein: CASSLASGNIQYF.

The chain joins TRBV18 to TRBJ2-7; 7 bases line up with TRBD1. Trimming took 6 bases from V and 3 from J; bases not matched to a gene: 11. The CDR3 sequence is 15 residues long. CDR1 is KGHSH, CDR2 LQKENI, per germline. The chain's CDR3 is CASSPVSGGLYEQYF. CDR3 DNA: TGTGCCAGCTCCCCCGTTTCAGGGGGTCTCTACGAGCAGTACTTC.

This clone was seen only a few times. This rearrangement joins TRBV5-1 to TRBJ2-4; D is unclear. The V gene's germline CDR1 is SGHRS and CDR2 YFSETQ. The CDR3 covers 15 residues. Deletions cut 0 bases from V and 1 base from J, with 8 bases between. CDR3 nucleotides: TGCGCCAGCAGCTTGGACGTCGGGGCCAAAAACATTCAGTACTTC. This translates into CASSLDVGAKNIQYF.

The sample holds one count of this clone. The J gene is TRBJ2-2, the V gene TRBV14; 8 positions match TRBD1. The CDR3 loop spans 15 amino acids. Germline lookup yields CDR1 SGHDN and CDR2 FVKESK. Trimming took 4 bases from V and 7 from J; bases not matched to a gene: 8. The CDR3 DNA is TGTGCCAGCAGCCTAGCAGGGGGCATTGGCGGGGAGCTGTTTTTT. Translated: CASSLAGGIGGELFF.

This chain links TRBV7-2 with TRBJ2-5, with TRBD2 identical over 10 bases. Germline V gene sequence: CDR1 SGHTA, CDR2 FQGNSA. The V gene end was trimmed by 1 base and the J gene end by 2 bases; junction bases not matched to a gene: 7. CDR3 length: 17 residues. DNA for the CDR3: TGTGCCAGCAGCTTAGGGGCTAGCGGGGGTCTACAAGAGACCCAGTACTTC. This gives the protein CASSLGASGGLQETQYF.

This rearrangement joins TRBV5-4 to TRBJ1-1; the D gene is possibly TRBD1 (5 bases). Between the trimmed V and J ends, which lost 1 base and 5 bases, there was a span of 15 bases. Germline V gene data show CDR1 as SGHNT and CDR2 as YYREEE (reference sequence). This CDR3 comprises 15 residues. CDR3 sequence reads: CASSLQGRDWTEAFF. The CDR3 region has the DNA TGTGCCAGCAGCTTGCAGGGTCGGGACTGGACTGAAGCTTTCTTT.

This clone was counted between two and nine times. The chain combines TRBV19 with TRBJ2-3, with D possibly being TRBD1 (6 bases). V lost 7 bases to trimming and J lost 0 bases, with 14 bases between them. From germline, CDR1 is LNHDA and CDR2 SQIVND (reference sequence). The CDR3 consists of 15 residues. CDR3 residues: CASNQGWGSTDTQYF. The CDR3 DNA sequence: TGTGCCAGTAACCAGGGGTGGGGGAGCACAGATACGCAGTATTTT. Drawing the rest from reference TRBV19 and TRBJ2-3, the complete variable domain is DGGITQSPKYLFRKEGQNVTLSCEQNLNHDAMYWYRQDPGQGLRLIYYSQIVNDFQKGDIAEGYSVSREKKESFPLTVTSAQKNPTAFYLCASNQGWGSTDTQYFGPGTRLTVL.